Included here is one T cell receptor (beta chain) sequence, with context. The antigen is undetermined. Germline lookup yields CDR1 SEHNR and CDR2 FQNEAQ (reference sequence). The CDR3 runs 12 residues. The V gene end was trimmed by 5 bases and the J gene end by 6 bases; junction bases not matched to a gene: 2. This specimen belongs to a study of vaccination and CD4 T cells after COVID-19. One entry per CDR3 protein, called by TCRdb with MiXCR from the PCR reads. The table has approximately 30,000 distinct CDR3 sequences, 51% seen once. The time point: late sampling 161 to 241 days after vaccination in a few convalescent patients. Study conclusions and caveats: Only after vaccination were a median roughly 83% of convalescents' reactive clones seen.

The chain uses TRBV7-9 and TRBJ2-7; 9 nucleotides agree with TRBD1. Sequencing was performed on CD4+ T cells from blood, taken about 7 months after SARS-CoV-2 vaccination. This sequence originates from a human donor who had recovered from COVID-19. The CDR3 DNA follows: TGTGCCAGCAGCACAGGGGGCGGCGAGCAGTACTTC. Its translation: CASSTGGGEQYF.